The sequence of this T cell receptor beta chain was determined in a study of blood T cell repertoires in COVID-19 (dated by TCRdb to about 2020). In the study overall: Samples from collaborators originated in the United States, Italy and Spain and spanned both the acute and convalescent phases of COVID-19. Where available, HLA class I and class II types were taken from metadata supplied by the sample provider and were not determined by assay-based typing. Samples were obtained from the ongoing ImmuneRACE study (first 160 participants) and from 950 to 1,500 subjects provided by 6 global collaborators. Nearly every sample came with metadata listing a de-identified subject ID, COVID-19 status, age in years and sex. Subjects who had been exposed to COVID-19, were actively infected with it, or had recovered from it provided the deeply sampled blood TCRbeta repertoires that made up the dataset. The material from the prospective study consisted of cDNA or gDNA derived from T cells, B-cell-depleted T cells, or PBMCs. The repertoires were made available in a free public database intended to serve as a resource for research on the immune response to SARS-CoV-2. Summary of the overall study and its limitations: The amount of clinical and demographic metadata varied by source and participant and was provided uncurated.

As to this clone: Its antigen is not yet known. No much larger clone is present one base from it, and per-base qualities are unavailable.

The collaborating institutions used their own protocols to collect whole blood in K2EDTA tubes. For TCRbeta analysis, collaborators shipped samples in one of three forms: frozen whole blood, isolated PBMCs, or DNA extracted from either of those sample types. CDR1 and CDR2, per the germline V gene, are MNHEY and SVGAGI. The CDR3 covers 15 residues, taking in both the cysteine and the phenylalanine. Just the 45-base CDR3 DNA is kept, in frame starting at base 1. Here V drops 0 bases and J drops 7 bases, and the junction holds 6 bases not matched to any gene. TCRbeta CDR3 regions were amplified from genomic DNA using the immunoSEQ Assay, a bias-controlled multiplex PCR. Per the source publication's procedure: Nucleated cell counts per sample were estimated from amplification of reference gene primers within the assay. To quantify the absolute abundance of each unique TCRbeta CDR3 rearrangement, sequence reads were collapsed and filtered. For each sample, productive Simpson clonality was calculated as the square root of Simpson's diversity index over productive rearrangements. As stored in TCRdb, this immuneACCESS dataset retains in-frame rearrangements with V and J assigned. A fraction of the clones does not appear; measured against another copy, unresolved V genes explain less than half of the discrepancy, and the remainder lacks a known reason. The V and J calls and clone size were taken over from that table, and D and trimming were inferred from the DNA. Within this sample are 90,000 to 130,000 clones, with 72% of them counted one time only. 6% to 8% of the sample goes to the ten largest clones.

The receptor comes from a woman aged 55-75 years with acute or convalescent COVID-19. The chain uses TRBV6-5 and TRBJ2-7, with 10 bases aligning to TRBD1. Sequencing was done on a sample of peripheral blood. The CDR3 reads CASSYSGTGVEEQYF. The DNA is TGTGCCAGCAGTTACTCGGGGACAGGGGTGGAAGAGCAGTACTTC.